The text below deals with one T cell receptor beta chain. The sample belongs to a study of shared clonotypes between healthy human individuals. Terminally differentiated effector memory CD45RA+ cells were excluded from the naive CD8 cells, which were CD45RO-negative and positively selected for CCR7. The germline V gene encodes CDR1 MGHDK and CDR2 SYGVNS. The V segment lost 3 bases and the J segment 5 bases; nucleotides outside the gene matches: 6. The CDR3 is 14 residues long. Repertoires were generated with immunoSEQ multiplex PCR, while TCRdb's copy carries only in-frame clones and drops some. Found here are hundreds of thousands of clones, 96% of them singletons; the top ten hold less than 0.12%.

This clonotype was obtained from a woman aged 30 to 39 in good health. The chain employs TRBV25-1 and TRBJ2-5, with 7 bases that match TRBD1. Material for sequencing was naive CD8+ T cells sorted from blood. CDR3 protein: CASSDNDRAETQYF. The CDR3 DNA follows: TGTGCCAGCAGTGATAATGACAGGGCGGAGACCCAGTACTTC.